Shown below are 15 T cell receptor beta chains from a single sample sequenced in a study of shared clonotypes between healthy human individuals (dated by TCRdb to 2018 to 2020). The library was prepared using the immunoSEQ multiplex PCR assay. The source is immuneACCESS, and TCRdb retained only in-frame sequences with V and J called. Part of the clones is not carried over; for the studies checked, unresolved V genes explain less than half of this, and the remainder is unexplained. A total of around 1.4 million clones appear in this sample, approximately 98.5% of them only once. The leading ten clones occupy approximately 0.4% of the sample. Sequenced: naive CD4+ T cells sorted from blood. Per the publication, the cell subset or site label means: CD45RA+ positively selected. Receptors originate from a man aged 30 to 45 in good health.

The chain uses TRBV29-1 and TRBJ1-5, with D possibly matching TRBD1 (5 bases). CDR1 and CDR2 (germline): SQVTM, ANQGSEA. CDR3 size: 16 residues. Trimming shortened V by 6 bases and J by 0 bases, and 18 bases separated the two germline ends. The CDR3: CSVWDGQGTSNQPQHF. CDR3 coding DNA: TGCAGCGTCTGGGACGGCCAAGGAACTAGCAATCAGCCCCAGCATTTT.

The chain recombines TRBV7-2 with TRBJ2-1; the D is unclear. V dropped 5 bases and J dropped 3 bases, with 11 bases sitting between them. The CDR3 length is 14 residues. Looked up from germline, CDR1 is SGHTA and CDR2 is FQGNSA. The CDR3 DNA follows: TGTGCCAGCAGCCCTATTAATCACTACAATGAGCAGTTCTTC. Translation: CASSPINHYNEQFF.

The chain has TRBV7-9 and TRBJ2-7; D may be TRBD2 (5 bases). This CDR3 has 13 amino acids. CDR1 is SEHNR, CDR2 FQNEAQ, per germline (reference sequence). Trimming stripped 1 base from V and 6 bases from J, with 10 bases between. The CDR3 sequence: CASSLGVSGEQYF. The CDR3 nucleotides read TGTGCCAGCAGCTTAGGTGTCAGCGGCGAGCAGTACTTC.

The V gene is TRBV6-5, the J gene TRBJ1-2; no clear D. The CDR3 has 15 residues. Germline V CDR1 and CDR2: MNHEY, SVGAGI. V lost 0 bases and J 3 bases, leaving 11 bases between the germline ends. CDR3 residues: CASSYSGPQDYGYTF. The DNA for the CDR3 is TGTGCCAGCAGTTACTCAGGACCGCAGGACTATGGCTACACCTTC.

The chain couples TRBV5-8 to TRBJ1-2, with D tentatively TRBD1 (6 bases). Germline V CDR1 and CDR2: SGHTS, YDEGEE. CDR3 size: 13 residues. V was trimmed by 4 bases and J by 5 bases, leaving 12 bases between them. DNA for the CDR3: TGTGCCAGCAGCCTCAGGGGCCTTTATGGCTACACCTTC. It translates to CASSLRGLYGYTF.

This clone showed up just a few times. The chain employs TRBV7-9 and TRBJ2-3, with 9 bases aligning to TRBD2. The CDR3 runs to 15 residues. CDR1 is SEHNR, CDR2 FQNEAQ, per germline (reference sequence). V was pared by 5 bases and J by 1 base, with 4 bases of the junction left unmatched. The CDR3 bases are TGTGCCAGCAGCCGCGGGGGGGGACGCACAGATACGCAGTATTTT. This codes for CASSRGGGRTDTQYF.

This chain connects TRBV28 to TRBJ2-5; perhaps TRBD1 as D (7 bases). V lost 5 bases and J lost 0, with 16 bases in between. Germline-derived CDR1 and CDR2 are MDHEN and SYDVKM. There are 16 residues in the CDR3. The DNA of the CDR3 is TGTGCCAGCAGTCCTCGAGGGGGGACAGACCAAGAGACCCAGTACTTC. The encoded protein is CASSPRGGTDQETQYF.

The rearrangement uses TRBV27 and TRBJ2-7; D unclear. Germline CDR1 and CDR2: MNHEY and SMNVEV (reference sequence). Trimming removed 1 base at V and 6 bases at J, with 16 bases between. CDR3 length: 15 residues. The CDR3 DNA sequence: TGTGCCAGCAGTTTATATCTAGATCGTGTGGCCGAGCAGTACTTC. As protein: CASSLYLDRVAEQYF.

The J gene is TRBJ1-5, the V gene TRBV10-3, with 11 nucleotides matching TRBD1. The CDR3 extends over 15 amino acids. Germline-derived CDR1 and CDR2 are ENHRY and SYGVKD. With V trimmed by 10 bases and J by 3 bases, 8 bases remained unmatched. In DNA form, the CDR3 reads TGTGCCAATGCCGAGGGACAGGGGGACAATCAGCCCCAGCATTTT. Its protein product is CANAEGQGDNQPQHF.

This chain joins TRBV7-2 and TRBJ2-7; 10 nucleotides line up with TRBD2. This CDR3 spans 17 amino acids. V shed 3 bases, J shed 2 bases, and the junction held 10 bases outside the gene matches. Germline assignment: CDR1 SGHTA and CDR2 FQGNSA. CDR3 coding DNA: TGTGCCAGCAGCTTCCGGTCTAGCGGGAGTTTCCCCTACGAGCAGTACTTC. It encodes CASSFRSSGSFPYEQYF.

This clone was found once. J is TRBJ2-1 and V is TRBV6-5; a weak D match, TRBD2 (5 bases). The CDR3 contains 16 residues. Trimming removed 0 bases from V and 3 bases from J, with 12 bases in between. Germline V gives CDR1 MNHEY, CDR2 SVGAGI. The CDR3 bases are TGTGCCAGCAGTTACTCGAAACTAGTAGTCTACAATGAGCAGTTCTTC. Protein sequence: CASSYSKLVVYNEQFF.

This sequence joins TRBV5-1 and TRBJ2-5, with 8 bases identical to TRBD1. The V segment lost 0 bases and the J segment 9 bases; nucleotides outside the gene matches: 10. Germline V lookup: CDR1 SGHRS, CDR2 YFSETQ. There are 15 residues in the CDR3. In nucleotides, the CDR3 is TGCGCCAGCAGCTTGGAAGGTGGACAGGGTTCGGCCCAGTACTTC. Translation gives CASSLEGGQGSAQYF.

Remarks on this clone: Within the sample, other DNA sequences also encode this same CDR3. This chain uses TRBV7-2 with TRBJ2-1, with 14 bases matching TRBD2. The CDR3 length is 15 residues. The trim removed 5 bases at V and 7 bases at J, leaving 4 bases unmatched. Germline V gene sequence: CDR1 SGHTA, CDR2 FQGNSA. The chain's CDR3 is CASSPGLAGVNEQFF. CDR3 nucleotides: TGTGCCAGCAGCCCGGGACTAGCGGGAGTAAATGAGCAGTTCTTC.

The genes are TRBV6-1 and TRBJ1-2, with D possibly matching TRBD1 (6 bases). The CDR3 extends over 12 amino acids. V lost 9 bases and J lost 7, with 15 bases in between. CDR1 and CDR2 from the germline V gene are MNHNS and SASEGT. CDR3 amino acids: CASNRAEFGYTF. In nucleotides, the CDR3 is TGTGCCAGTAACAGGGCGGAGTTTGGCTACACCTTC.

The CDR3 DNA sequence: TGTGCCAGCAGTGAAGGGATAGCAGGGTACAATGAGCAGTTCTTC. This codes for CASSEGIAGYNEQFF. The chain employs TRBV6-1 and TRBJ2-1; TRBD1 might be the D (5 bases). The length of the CDR3 is 15 residues. CDR1 is MNHNS and CDR2 is SASEGT in the germline V gene. V was clipped by 1 base and J by 4 bases, with 11 bases between them.